This record covers a single T cell receptor beta chain. Using immunoSEQ multiplex PCR, the repertoire was profiled, and TCRdb retains in-frame clones only, with some absent. The profile shows tens of thousands of clones, about 87% of them singletons. The sample belongs to a study of blood T cell repertoires in COVID-19. Study information: COVID-19 samples, acute and convalescent, were from the United States, Italy and Spain. T cells, B-cell-depleted T cells, or PBMCs provided the cDNA or gDNA that served as material.

Trimming took 4 bases from V and 0 from J, leaving 9 bases between them. The germline V gene has CDR1 LGHNA and CDR2 YSLEER. The length of the CDR3 is 15 residues. The rearrangement uses TRBV4-3 and TRBJ1-4; D is undetermined. The clonotype comes from a human donor in a cohort sampled during active COVID-19. The sequenced material came from peripheral blood. The CDR3 protein is CASSPREATNEKLFF. The CDR3 DNA sequence: TGCGCCAGCAGCCCCCGCGAGGCAACTAATGAAAAACTGTTTTTT.